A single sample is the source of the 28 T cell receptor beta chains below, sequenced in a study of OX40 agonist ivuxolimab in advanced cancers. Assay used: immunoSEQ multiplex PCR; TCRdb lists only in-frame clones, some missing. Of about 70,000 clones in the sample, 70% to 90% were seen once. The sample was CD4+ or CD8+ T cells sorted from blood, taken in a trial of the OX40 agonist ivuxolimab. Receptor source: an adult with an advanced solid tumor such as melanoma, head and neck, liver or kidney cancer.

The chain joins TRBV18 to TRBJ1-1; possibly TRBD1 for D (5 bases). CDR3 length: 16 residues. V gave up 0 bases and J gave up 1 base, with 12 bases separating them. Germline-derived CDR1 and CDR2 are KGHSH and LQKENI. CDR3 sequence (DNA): TGTGCCAGCTCACCACCATTAGCACAGGCGAACACTGAAGCTTTCTTT. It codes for CASSPPLAQANTEAFF.

CDR3 region: CASTLGRWNTEAFF. In DNA, the CDR3 is TGTGCCAGCACCCTAGGGCGGTGGAACACTGAAGCTTTCTTT. The chain joins TRBV7-2 to TRBJ1-1; D is ambiguous. Germline CDR1 is SGHTA and CDR2 is FQGNSA. V lost 7 bases to trimming and J lost 1 base, with 13 bases between them. This CDR3 contains 14 residues.

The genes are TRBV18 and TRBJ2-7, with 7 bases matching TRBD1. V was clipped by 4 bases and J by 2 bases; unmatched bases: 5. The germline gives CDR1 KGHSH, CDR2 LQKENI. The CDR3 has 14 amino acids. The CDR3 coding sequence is TGTGCCAGCTCACAAATCGGGACAGCCTACGAGCAGTACTTC. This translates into CASSQIGTAYEQYF.

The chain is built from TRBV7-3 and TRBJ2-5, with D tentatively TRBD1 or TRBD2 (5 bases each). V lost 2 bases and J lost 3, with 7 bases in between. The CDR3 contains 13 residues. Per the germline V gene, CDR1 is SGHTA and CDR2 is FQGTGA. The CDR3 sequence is CASSLGGKETQYF. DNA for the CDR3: TGTGCCAGCAGCTTAGGGGGAAAAGAGACCCAGTACTTC. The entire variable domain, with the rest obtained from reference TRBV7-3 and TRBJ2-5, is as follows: GAGVSQTPSNKVTEKGKYVELRCDPISGHTALYWYRQSLGQGPEFLIYFQGTGAADDSGLPNDRFFAVRPEGSVSTLKIQRTERGDSAVYLCASSLGGKETQYFGPGTRLLVL.

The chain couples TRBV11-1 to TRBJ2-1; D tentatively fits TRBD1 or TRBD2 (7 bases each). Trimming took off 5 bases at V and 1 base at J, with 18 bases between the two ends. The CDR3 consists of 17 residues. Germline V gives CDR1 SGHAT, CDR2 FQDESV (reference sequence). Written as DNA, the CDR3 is TGTGCCAGCAGCCCGGTGACAGGGAGGGGATCCTACAATGAGCAGTTCTTC. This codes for CASSPVTGRGSYNEQFF.

The DNA for the CDR3 is TGTGCCAGCAGAAACAGGGGGAGCTCCTACAATGAGCAGTTCTTC. This sequence encodes CASRNRGSSYNEQFF. The chain links TRBV6-5 to TRBJ2-1, with TRBD1 identical over 8 bases. J lost 0 bases, V lost 6 bases, and 4 bases had no gene match. This CDR3 contains 15 residues. Looked up from germline, CDR1 is MNHEY and CDR2 is SVGAGI.

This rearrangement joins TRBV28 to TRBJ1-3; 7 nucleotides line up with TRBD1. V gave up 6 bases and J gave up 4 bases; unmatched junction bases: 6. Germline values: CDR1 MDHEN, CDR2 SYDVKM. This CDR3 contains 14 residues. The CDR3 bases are TGTGCCAGCAGCCTCAGGGGGTTAGGAAACACCATATATTTT. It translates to CASSLRGLGNTIYF. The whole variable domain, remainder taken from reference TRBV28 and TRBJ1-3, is DVKVTQSSRYLVKRTGEKVFLECVQDMDHENMFWYRQDPGLGLRLIYFSYDVKMKEKGDIPEGYSVSREKKERFSLILESASTNQTSMYLCASSLRGLGNTIYFGEGSWLTVV.

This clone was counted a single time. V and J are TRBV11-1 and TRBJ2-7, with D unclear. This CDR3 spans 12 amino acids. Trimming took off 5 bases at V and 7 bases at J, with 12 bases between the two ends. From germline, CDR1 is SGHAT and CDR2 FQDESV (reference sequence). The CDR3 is CASSHSSREQYF. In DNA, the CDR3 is TGTGCCAGCAGCCACAGTTCGCGTGAGCAGTACTTC.

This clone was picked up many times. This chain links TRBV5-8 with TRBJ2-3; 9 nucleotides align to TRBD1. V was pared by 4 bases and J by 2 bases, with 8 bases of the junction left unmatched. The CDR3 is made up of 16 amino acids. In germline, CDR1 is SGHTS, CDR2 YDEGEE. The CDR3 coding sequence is TGTGCCAGCAGCCCACAGGGGGCGACTTTCACAGATACGCAGTATTTT. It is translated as CASSPQGATFTDTQYF.

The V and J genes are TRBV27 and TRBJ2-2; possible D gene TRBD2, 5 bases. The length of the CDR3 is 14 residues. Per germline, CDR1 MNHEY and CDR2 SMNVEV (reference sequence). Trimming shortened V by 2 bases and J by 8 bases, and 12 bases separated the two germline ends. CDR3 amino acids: CASSLVGVKGELFF. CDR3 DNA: TGTGCCAGCAGTTTAGTCGGGGTCAAGGGGGAGCTGTTTTTT.

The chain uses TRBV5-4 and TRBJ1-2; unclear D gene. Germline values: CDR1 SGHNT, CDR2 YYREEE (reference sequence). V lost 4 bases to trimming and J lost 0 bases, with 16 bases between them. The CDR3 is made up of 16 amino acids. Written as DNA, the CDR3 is TGTGCCAGCAGCCCGCCCCCTTCCCGACCTAACTATGGCTACACCTTC. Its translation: CASSPPPSRPNYGYTF.

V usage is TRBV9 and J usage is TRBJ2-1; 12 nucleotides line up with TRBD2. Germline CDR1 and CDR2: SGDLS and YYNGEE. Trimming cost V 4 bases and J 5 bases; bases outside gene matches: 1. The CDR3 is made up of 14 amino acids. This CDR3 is CASSRTSGDNEQFF. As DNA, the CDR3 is TGTGCCAGCAGCCGGACTAGCGGGGACAATGAGCAGTTCTTC.

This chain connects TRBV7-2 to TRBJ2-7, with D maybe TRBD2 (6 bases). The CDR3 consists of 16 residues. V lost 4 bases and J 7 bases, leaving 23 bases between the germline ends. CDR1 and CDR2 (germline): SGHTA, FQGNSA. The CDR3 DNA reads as TGTGCCAGCAGCTCCCAAGGGCGGGGCTTAGGAGTAGAGCAGTACTTC. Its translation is CASSSQGRGLGVEQYF.

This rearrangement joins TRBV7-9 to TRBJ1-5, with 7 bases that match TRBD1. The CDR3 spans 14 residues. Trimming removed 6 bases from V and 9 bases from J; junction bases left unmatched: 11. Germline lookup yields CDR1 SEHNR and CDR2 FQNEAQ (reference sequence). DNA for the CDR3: TGTGCCAGCAGTCTTGACAGGGAAGGTGCGCCCCAGCATTTT. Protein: CASSLDREGAPQHF.

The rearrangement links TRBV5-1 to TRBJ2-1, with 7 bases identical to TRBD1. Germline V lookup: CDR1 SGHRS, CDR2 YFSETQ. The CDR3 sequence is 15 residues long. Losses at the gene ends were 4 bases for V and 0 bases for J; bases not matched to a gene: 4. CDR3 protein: CASSLTGYSYNEQFF. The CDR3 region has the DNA TGCGCCAGCAGCCTGACAGGGTACTCCTACAATGAGCAGTTCTTC. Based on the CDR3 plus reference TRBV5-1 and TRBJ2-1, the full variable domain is KAGVTQTPRYLIKTRGQQVTLSCSPISGHRSVSWYQQTPGQGLQFLFEYFSETQRNKGNFPGRFSGRQFSNSRSEMNVSTLELGDSALYLCASSLTGYSYNEQFFGPGTRLTVL.

CDR3 sequence (DNA): TGTGCCAGCTCACCCGCGGGACTGGGAAGTGTCTATGGCTACACCTTC. Translating it yields CASSPAGLGSVYGYTF. J is TRBJ1-2 and V is TRBV18; a weak D match, TRBD1 (5 bases). V was cut by 3 bases and J by 4 bases, with 18 bases left in between. Germline V CDR1 and CDR2: KGHSH, LQKENI. The CDR3 runs to 16 residues.

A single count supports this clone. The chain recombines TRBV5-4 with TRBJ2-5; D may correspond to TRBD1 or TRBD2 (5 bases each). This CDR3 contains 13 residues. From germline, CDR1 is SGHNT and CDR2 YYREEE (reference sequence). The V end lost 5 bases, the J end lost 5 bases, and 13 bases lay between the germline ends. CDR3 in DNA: TGTGCCAGCAGGACGGGGCGCGAGGAGACCCAGTACTTC. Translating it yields CASRTGREETQYF.

The CDR3 loop reads CASSPRMYNEQFF. In DNA form, the CDR3 reads TGTGCCAGCAGCCCACGGATGTACAATGAGCAGTTCTTC. The rearrangement links TRBV21-1 to TRBJ2-1. TRBV21-1 is marked as a pseudogene. This CDR3 comprises 13 residues.

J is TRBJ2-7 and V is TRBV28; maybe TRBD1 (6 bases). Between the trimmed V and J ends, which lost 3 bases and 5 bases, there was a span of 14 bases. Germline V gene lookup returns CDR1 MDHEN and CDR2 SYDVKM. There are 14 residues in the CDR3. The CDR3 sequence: CASSFFQGSNEQYF. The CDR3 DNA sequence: TGTGCCAGCAGTTTCTTTCAGGGGAGCAACGAGCAGTACTTC.

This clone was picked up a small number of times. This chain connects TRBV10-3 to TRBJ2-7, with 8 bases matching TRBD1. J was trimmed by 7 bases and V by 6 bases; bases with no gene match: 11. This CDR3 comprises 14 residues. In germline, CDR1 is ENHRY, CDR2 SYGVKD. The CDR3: CAIRGTGALLEQYF. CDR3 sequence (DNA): TGTGCCATCAGGGGGACAGGAGCCCTTTTGGAGCAGTACTTC.

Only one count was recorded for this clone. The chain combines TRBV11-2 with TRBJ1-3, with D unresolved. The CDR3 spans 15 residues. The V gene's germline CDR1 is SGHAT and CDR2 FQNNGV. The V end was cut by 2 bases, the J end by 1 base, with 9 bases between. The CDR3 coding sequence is TGTGCCAGCAGCTTATCGTTGGGTTCTGGAAACACCATATATTTT. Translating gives CASSLSLGSGNTIYF.

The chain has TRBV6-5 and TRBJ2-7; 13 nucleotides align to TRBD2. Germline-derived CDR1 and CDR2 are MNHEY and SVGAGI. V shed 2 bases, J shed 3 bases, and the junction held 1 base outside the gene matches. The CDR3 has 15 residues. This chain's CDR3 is CASSYGTSGDYEQYF. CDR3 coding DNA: TGTGCCAGCAGTTACGGGACTAGCGGGGACTACGAGCAGTACTTC.

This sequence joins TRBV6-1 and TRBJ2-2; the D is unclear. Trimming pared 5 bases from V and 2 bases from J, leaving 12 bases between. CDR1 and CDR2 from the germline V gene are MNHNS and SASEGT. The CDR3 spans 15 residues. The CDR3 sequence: CASSLHPDNTGELFF. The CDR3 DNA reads TGTGCCAGCAGTCTGCACCCGGATAACACCGGGGAGCTGTTTTTT.

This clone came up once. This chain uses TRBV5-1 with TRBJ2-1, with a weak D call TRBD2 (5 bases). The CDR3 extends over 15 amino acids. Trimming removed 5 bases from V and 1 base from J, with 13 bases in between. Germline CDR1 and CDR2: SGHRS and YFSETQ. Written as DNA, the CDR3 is TGCGCCAGCAGACCGGGGTTGGGGTCCTACAATGAGCAGTTCTTC. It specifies CASRPGLGSYNEQFF.

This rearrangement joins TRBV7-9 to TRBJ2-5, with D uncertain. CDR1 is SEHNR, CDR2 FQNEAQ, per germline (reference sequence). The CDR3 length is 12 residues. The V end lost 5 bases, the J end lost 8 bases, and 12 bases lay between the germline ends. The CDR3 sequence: CASSPPLDTQYF. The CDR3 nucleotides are TGTGCCAGCAGCCCGCCATTGGATACCCAGTACTTC.

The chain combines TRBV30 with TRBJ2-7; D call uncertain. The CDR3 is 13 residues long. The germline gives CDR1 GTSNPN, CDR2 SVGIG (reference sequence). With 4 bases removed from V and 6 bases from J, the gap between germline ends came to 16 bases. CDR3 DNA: TGTGCCTGGAATTTGAGACTGGGCGCCGAGCAGTACTTC. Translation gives CAWNLRLGAEQYF.

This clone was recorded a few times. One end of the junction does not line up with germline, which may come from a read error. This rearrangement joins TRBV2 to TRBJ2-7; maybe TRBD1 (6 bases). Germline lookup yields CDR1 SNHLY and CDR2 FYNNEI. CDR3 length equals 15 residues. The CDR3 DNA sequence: TGTGCCAGCACTGAACCCTTTGGACAGAGTTACGAGCAGTACTTC. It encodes CASTEPFGQSYEQYF.

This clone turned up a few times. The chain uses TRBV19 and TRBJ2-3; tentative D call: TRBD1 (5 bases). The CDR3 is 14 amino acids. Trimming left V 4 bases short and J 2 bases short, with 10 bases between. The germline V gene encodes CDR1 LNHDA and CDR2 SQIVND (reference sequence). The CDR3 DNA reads TGTGCCAGTAGTAGAGGACAAGTCACAGATACGCAGTATTTT. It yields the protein CASSRGQVTDTQYF.